The clone carrying this TCR beta chain has just a few counts. Its target is not known. Some second doses came at about 4 weeks and others at about 12 weeks; these were pooled. Using immunoSEQ multiplex PCR, the repertoire was profiled, and TCRdb retains in-frame clones only, with some absent. Here the sample spans 30,000 to 35,000 clones, 70% to 80% being singletons. This specimen comes from a study of T cell responses to AZD1222 COVID-19 vaccine. Study-level findings and limits: The study reported that nearly half of spike-specific TCRs target unmutated variant regions. It was only after the peak T cell response that any repertoires were sampled.

This sample comprised peripheral blood, obtained 28 days after the second AZD1222 dose. The clonotype originates from an adult who received the AZD1222 COVID-19 vaccine.

The DNA for the CDR3 is TGTGCCAGCAGTTACCTGGGACAAGCTGGCTACACCTTC. Residues: CASSYLGQAGYTF. The rearrangement joins TRBV6-2 or TRBV6-3 to TRBJ1-2, with a weak D call TRBD1 (6 bases). The CDR3 is 13 amino acids. CDR1 and CDR2 from the germline V gene are MNHEY and SVGEGT. Trimming stripped 2 bases from V and 7 bases from J, with 11 bases between.